This TCR beta chain was observed in a study of blood T cell repertoires in COVID-19. Study-level information: Sites in the United States, Italy and Spain provided acute and convalescent COVID-19 samples. PBMCs, B-cell-depleted T cells, or T cells were the source of the cDNA or gDNA that made up the material.

The data were produced by immunoSEQ multiplex PCR, yet TCRdb's version contains in-frame clones alone and is incomplete. The sample has around 400,000 clones; under 90% are singletons. Trimming shortened V by 5 bases and J by 2 bases, and 10 bases separated the two germline ends. The CDR3 spans 13 residues. Germline V gives CDR1 MGHDK, CDR2 SYGVNS. Participants were aged 18 to 89 years, lived in some 23 US areas, and enrolled virtually. For recovered donors of Cohort 3, there were two negative PCRs, clearance, or symptom resolution. The sequence was collected from a woman aged 25-40 years who had recovered from COVID-19. Material for sequencing was PBMCs or T cells enriched from blood (not recorded which). V gene TRBV25-1 combines with J gene TRBJ2-7, with D maybe TRBD2 (5 bases). CDR3 coding DNA: TGTGCCAGCAGTTCCGGGATACCCTACGAGCAGTACTTC. Protein product: CASSSGIPYEQYF.